This T cell receptor beta chain came from a study of blood T cell repertoires in COVID-19. Only in-frame clones appear in the TCRdb table, and some are missing; sequencing was by immunoSEQ multiplex PCR. The sample records over 250,000 clones, roughly 80% being singletons. The CDR3 is made up of 15 amino acids. Per the germline V gene, CDR1 is SGHVS and CDR2 is FQNEAQ. This clone has more than one count but fewer than ten. The germline gene is not matched at one end of the junction; a read error may be the cause. Sequencing was done on a sample of PBMCs or T cells enriched from blood (not recorded which). V usage is TRBV7-8 and J usage is TRBJ2-7, with 14 bases matching TRBD2. This receptor was taken from a man aged 40-49 years who had been exposed to COVID-19. CDR3 nucleotides: TGTGCCAGCAGCTTAGGGGGGACTAGCGGGAGCCAAATTCACTTC. As protein: CASSLGGTSGSQIHF.